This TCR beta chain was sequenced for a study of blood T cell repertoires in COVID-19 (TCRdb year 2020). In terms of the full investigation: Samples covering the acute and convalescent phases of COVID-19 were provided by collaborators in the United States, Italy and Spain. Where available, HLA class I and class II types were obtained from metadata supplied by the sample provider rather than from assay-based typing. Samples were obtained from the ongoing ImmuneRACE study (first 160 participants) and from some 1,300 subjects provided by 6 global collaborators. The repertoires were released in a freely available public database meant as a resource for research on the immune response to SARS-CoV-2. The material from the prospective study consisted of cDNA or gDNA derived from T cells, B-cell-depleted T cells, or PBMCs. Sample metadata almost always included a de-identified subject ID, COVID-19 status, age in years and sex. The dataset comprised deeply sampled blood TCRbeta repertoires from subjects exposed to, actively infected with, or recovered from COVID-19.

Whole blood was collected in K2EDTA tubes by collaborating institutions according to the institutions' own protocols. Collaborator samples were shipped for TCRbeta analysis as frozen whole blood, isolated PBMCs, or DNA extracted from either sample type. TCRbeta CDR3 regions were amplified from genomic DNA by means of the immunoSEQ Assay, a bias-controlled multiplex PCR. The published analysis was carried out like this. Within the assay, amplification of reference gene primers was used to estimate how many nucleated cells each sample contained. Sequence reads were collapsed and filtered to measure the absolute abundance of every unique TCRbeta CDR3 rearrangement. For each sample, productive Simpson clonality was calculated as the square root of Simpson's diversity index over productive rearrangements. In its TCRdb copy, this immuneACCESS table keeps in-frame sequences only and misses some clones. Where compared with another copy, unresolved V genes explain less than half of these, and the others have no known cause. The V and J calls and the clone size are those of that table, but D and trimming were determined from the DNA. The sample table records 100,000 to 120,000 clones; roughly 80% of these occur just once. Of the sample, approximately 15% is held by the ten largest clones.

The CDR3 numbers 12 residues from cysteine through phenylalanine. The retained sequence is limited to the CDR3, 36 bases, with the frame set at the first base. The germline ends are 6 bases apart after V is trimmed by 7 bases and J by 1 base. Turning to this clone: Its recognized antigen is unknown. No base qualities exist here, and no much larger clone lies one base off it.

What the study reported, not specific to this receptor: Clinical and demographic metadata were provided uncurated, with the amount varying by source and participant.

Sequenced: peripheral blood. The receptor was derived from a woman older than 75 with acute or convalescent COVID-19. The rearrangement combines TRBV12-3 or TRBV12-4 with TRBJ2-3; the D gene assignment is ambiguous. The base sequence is TGTGCCAGCAATCGGGGCACAGATACGCAGTATTTT. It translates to CASNRGTDTQYF.